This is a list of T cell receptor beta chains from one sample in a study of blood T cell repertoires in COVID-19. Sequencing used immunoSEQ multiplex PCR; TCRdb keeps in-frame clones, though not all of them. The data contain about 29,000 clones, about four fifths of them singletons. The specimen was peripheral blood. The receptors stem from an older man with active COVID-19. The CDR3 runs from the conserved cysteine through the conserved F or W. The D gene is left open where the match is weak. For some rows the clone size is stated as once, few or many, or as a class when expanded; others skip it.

TGCGCCAGCAGCGCAGGAGGGGTCGGCATCTCTGGAAACACCATATATTTT,CASSAGGVGISGNTIYF,TRBJ1-3,TRBV5-1,-,-
TGTGCCAGCAGCTTAGCAGGGGGGGGGCCCCAGCATTTT,CASSLAGGGPQHF,TRBJ1-5,TRBV7-2,-,-
TGTGCCAGCAGCCAAGATCTAGCGGGACGCTACGAGCAGTACTTC,CASSQDLAGRYEQYF,TRBJ2-7,TRBV4-2,TRBD2,-
TGTGCCAGCAGTAGGGGGGGGTACGAGCAGTACTTC,CASSRGGYEQYF,TRBJ2-7,TRBV6-5,-,-
TGCAGCGTTGAAGCACACAGGGGTTTCGATGGCTACACCTTC,CSVEAHRGFDGYTF,TRBJ1-2,TRBV29-1,TRBD1,-
TGTGCCAGCAGCTTGGAGATGCTACCCACAGATACGCAGTATTTT,CASSLEMLPTDTQYF,TRBJ2-3,TRBV5-4,-,few
TGTGCCAGCAGCTTCCAAGGACACACCTACGAGCAGTACTTC,CASSFQGHTYEQYF,TRBJ2-7,TRBV11-3,-,-
TGTGCCAGCAGTGAGGCCGAACCGGGACTAGCGGGGGCCTACGAGCAGTACTTC,CASSEAEPGLAGAYEQYF,TRBJ2-7,TRBV6-1,TRBD2,-
TGTGCCAGCACGCCTGTTGGGTCCGGGACCGGGGAGCTGTTTTTT,CASTPVGSGTGELFF,TRBJ2-2,TRBV27,-,-
TGTGCCAGCAGCTTACAGGGGAACACTGAAGCTTTCTTT,CASSLQGNTEAFF,TRBJ1-1,TRBV11-2,-,-
TGTGCCAGCTCACCACTAGCTGTGAACACCGGGGAGCTGTTTTTT,CASSPLAVNTGELFF,TRBJ2-2,TRBV18,-,-